This passage covers 4 T cell receptor beta chains from one sample sequenced in a study of control samples from healthy donors and cancer patients. This table comes from immunoSEQ multiplex PCR, and its TCRdb copy is limited to in-frame clones, with some not included. The table shows 150,000 to 200,000 clones, with 80% to 95% occurring only once. Source material: blood. Receptors were obtained from a man between 18 and 29 years old in good health.

The genes are TRBV25-1 and TRBJ1-4, with D unclear. The V gene's germline CDR1 is MGHDK and CDR2 SYGVNS. This CDR3 is built from 15 residues. V lost 3 bases and J lost 3, with 11 bases in between. In nucleotides, the CDR3 is TGTGCCAGCAGTGACCCTGCCGGGGCTAATGAAAAACTGTTTTTT. Protein: CASSDPAGANEKLFF.

V usage is TRBV3-1 (or the pseudogene TRBV3-2) and J usage is TRBJ1-2, with 9 nucleotides matching TRBD1. Losses at the gene ends were 3 bases for V and 8 bases for J; bases not matched to a gene: 7. This CDR3 region has 14 residues. From germline, CDR1 is LGHDT and CDR2 YNNKEL (reference sequence). In DNA, the CDR3 is TGTGCCAGCAGCCAGGGACAGGGCCGGGGGGGCTACACCTTC. This translates into CASSQGQGRGGYTF.

V and J are TRBV19 and TRBJ1-2, with D uncertain. Germline CDR1 and CDR2: LNHDA and SQIVND (reference sequence). With 3 bases removed from V and 2 bases from J, the gap between germline ends came to 7 bases. This CDR3 comprises 13 residues. The CDR3 here is CASSIKGNYGYTF. CDR3 coding DNA: TGTGCCAGTAGTATCAAAGGGAACTATGGCTACACCTTC.

The rearrangement links TRBV18 to TRBJ1-2; 7 nucleotides agree with TRBD1. Losses at the gene ends were 6 bases for V and 0 bases for J; bases not matched to a gene: 7. The CDR3 length is 15 residues. Germline CDR1 KGHSH, CDR2 LQKENI. CDR3 DNA: TGTGCCAGCTCTGAGTCCGGGACAGCTAACTATGGCTACACCTTC. Amino acid sequence: CASSESGTANYGYTF.